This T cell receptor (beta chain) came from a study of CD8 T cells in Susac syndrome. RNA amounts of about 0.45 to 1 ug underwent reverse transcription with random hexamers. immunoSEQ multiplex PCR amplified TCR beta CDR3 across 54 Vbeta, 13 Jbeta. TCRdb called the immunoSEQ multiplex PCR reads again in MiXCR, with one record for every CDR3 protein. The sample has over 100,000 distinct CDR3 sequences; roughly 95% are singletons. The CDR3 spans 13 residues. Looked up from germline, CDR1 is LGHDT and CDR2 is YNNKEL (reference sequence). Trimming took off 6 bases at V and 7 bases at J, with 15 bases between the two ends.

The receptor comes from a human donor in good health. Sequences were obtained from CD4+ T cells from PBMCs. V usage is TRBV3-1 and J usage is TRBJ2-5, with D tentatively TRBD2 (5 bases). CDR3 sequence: CASSSGIVGTQYF. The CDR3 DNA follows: TGTGCCAGCAGTTCCGGGATCGTGGGGACCCAGTACTTC.